The source of this T cell receptor beta chain is a study of cytomegalovirus exposure and HLA in healthy donors (dated by TCRdb to 2015 to 2018). Some background on the complete study: The roughly 670 repertoires of the first cohort and the 110 or so validation repertoires were produced on the same platform, according to a later analysis. The study aimed to test whether cataloging public T cell receptors could reveal signatures of past pathogen exposure. In addition to the first cohort of approximately 650 subjects, a separate validation cohort of 120 different subjects was used. High-throughput TCR immunosequencing, statistical association of individual TCRs with disease status, and machine learning were combined to predict cytomegalovirus infection status.

Here is what the overall study found, with its caveats: In vitro tests confirmed that three of the cytomegalovirus-associated TCR beta chains recognize cytomegalovirus antigens. It was suggested by the authors that the approach could potentially be generalized to other disease states and immunological phenotypes. Cytomegalovirus status was reported to be diagnosed by the classifier with high specificity and sensitivity in both the original and validation cohorts. Subsequent analysis determined that TCRs grouped into clusters in the first cohort also showed a tendency toward co-occurrence across the 120 validation repertoires, and 85% to 95% of cluster scores exceeded 0. A total of about 180 TCR beta chains were listed by the study as associated with cytomegalovirus. Across donors, most TCR sequences were observed very rarely, whereas some public TCRs were present in many individuals. The validation cohort had no HLA typing available for a later analysis, so co-occurrence within that cohort was assessed over all 120 or so repertoires.

Points on this clone: Its antigen remains unidentified. No much larger clone exists at a distance of one base, and base qualities are not known.

The junction carries 23 bases between V and J, which are trimmed by 6 bases and 6 bases respectively. The germline V gene encodes CDR1 KGHSH and CDR2 LQKENI. The CDR3 numbers 16 residues from cysteine through phenylalanine. Only the CDR3 part of the read is kept: 48 bases, read in frame from the first base. Preparation of the library involved the immunoSEQ multiplex PCR assay. The study's processing was this. A statistical classification framework was developed to diagnose cytomegalovirus status using the catalog of TCR beta chain sequences. The immuneACCESS repertoire file appears here via TCRdb, limited to in-frame rearrangements. These files lack a portion of the clones; in checked studies, under half of the deficit traces to unresolved V genes, and the cause of the others is not known. The V and J calls and the clone size are those of that table, but D and trimming were determined from the DNA. This sample has hundreds of thousands of clones in its table, and 85% to 90% of those were observed once. The ten largest make up over 0.7% of the sample.

The donors belonged to the validation cohort of under 150 subjects, which was separate from the roughly 670-subject first cohort. The receptor comes from a woman younger than 35 in good health and CMV-seronegative. The specimen was PBMCs. The chain is made from TRBV18 and TRBJ1-2; the D gene is unclear. The DNA sequence is given as TGTGCCAGCTCGGTGGGGATGGGCGGAGGAAGGCATGGCTACACCTTC. Protein translation: CASSVGMGGGRHGYTF.